This T cell receptor beta chain was obtained from a study of blood T cell repertoires in COVID-19. At the level of the study: Nucleic acid was either cDNA or gDNA, and it came from T cells, B-cell-depleted T cells, or PBMCs.

The CDR3 consists of 12 residues. Between the trimmed V and J ends, which lost 5 bases and 0 bases, there was a span of 4 bases. In germline, CDR1 is SGHRS, CDR2 YFSETQ. Produced via immunoSEQ multiplex PCR; TCRdb's table is partial and in-frame only. The sample has approximately 190,000 clones, roughly 81% seen once. Sample: peripheral blood. This clonotype was sampled from a woman aged 70 to 79 with active or convalescent COVID-19. The chain links TRBV5-1 to TRBJ2-3; no clear D gene. The CDR3 sequence is CASRSSTDTQYF. The CDR3 coding sequence is TGCGCCAGCAGATCTAGCACAGATACGCAGTATTTT.